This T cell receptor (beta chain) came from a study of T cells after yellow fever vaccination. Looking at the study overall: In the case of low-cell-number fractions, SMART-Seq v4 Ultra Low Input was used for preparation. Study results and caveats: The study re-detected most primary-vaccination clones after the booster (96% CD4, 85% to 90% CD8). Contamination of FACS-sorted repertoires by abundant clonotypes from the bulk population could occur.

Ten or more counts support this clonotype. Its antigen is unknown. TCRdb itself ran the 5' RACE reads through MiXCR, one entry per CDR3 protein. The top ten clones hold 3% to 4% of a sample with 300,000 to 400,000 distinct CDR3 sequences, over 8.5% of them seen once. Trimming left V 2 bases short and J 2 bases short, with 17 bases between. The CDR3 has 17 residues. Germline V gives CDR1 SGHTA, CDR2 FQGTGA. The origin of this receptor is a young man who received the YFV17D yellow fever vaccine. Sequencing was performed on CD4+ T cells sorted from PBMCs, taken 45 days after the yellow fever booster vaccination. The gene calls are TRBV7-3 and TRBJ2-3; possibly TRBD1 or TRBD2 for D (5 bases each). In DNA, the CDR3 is TGTGCCAGCAGCTTAGGGGTGGGACGCCCTACCACAGATACGCAGTATTTT. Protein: CASSLGVGRPTTDTQYF.